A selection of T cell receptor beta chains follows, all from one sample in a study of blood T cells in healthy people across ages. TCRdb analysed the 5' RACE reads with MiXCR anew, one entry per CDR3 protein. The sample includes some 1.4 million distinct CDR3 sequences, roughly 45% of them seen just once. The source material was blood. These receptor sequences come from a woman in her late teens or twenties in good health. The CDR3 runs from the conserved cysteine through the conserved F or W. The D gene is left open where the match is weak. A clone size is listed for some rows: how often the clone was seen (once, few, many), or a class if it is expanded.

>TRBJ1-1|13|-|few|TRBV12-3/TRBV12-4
TGTGCCAGCAGGGGGGGCGGCAGCACTGAAGCTTTCTTT
CASRGGGSTEAFF
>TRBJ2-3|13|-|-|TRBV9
TGTGCCAGCAGCGCCCTAGACACAGATACGCAGTATTTT
CASSALDTDTQYF
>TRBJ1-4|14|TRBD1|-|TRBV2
TGTGCCAGCAGACTAGACAGGGGATATGAAAAACTGTTTTTT
CASRLDRGYEKLFF
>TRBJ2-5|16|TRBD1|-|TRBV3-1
TGTGCCAGCAGCACCCACGGACAGGGGATCCAGGAGACCCAGTACTTC
CASSTHGQGIQETQYF
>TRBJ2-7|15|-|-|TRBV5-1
TGCGCCAGCAGCGCCTGCCCGAATGGCGCCTACGAGCAGTACTTC
CASSACPNGAYEQYF
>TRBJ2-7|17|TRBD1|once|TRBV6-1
TGTGCCAGCAGTGCCCGGGACAGAAGCCTCTCGAGGCGGGAGCAGTACTTC
CASSARDRSLSRREQYF
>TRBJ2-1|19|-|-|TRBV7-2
TGTGCCAGCAGCCCTACGTTCAGGGGAACTCTCAGCTCCTACAATGAGCAGTTCTTC
CASSPTFRGTLSSYNEQFF
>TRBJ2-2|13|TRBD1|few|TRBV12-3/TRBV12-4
TGTGCCAGCGGGTGGACAGGGTCCGGGGAGCTGTTTTTT
CASGWTGSGELFF
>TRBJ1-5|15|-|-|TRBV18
TGTGCCAGCTCACCAACGGTTTATAGCAATCAGCCCCAGCATTTT
CASSPTVYSNQPQHF
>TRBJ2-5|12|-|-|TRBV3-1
TGTGCCAGCAGCTTCACTCGGGAGACCCAGTACTTC
CASSFTRETQYF
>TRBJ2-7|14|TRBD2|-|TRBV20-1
TGCAGTGCTAGGCTAGCGGGGAGGTTCTACGAGCAGTACTTC
CSARLAGRFYEQYF
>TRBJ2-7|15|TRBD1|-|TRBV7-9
TGTGCCGGCAGCTTAGCCGGGACAGGGCCCAACGAGCAGTACTTC
CAGSLAGTGPNEQYF
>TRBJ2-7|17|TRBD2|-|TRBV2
TGTGCCAGCAGTCTCTATAGCGGGCCAAGGAGCTCCTACGAGCAGTACTTC
CASSLYSGPRSSYEQYF
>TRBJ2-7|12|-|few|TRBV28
TGTGCCAGCAGTTTACGGACTCTGGAGCAGTACTTC
CASSLRTLEQYF
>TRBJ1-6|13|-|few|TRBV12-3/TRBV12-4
TGTGCCAGCAGGGACCAGTATAATTCACCCCTCCACTTT
CASRDQYNSPLHF
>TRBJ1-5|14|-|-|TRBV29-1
TGCAGCGTTAGTCCCCTGGGGAGCATTCAGCCCCAGCATTTT
CSVSPLGSIQPQHF
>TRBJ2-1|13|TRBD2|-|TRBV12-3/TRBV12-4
TGTGCCAGCAGTCCCGTCGGGGGACTAGACCAGTTCTTC
CASSPVGGLDQFF
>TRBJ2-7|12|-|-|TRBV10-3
TGTGCCATCAGGGAGTCGAAATACGAGCAGTACTTC
CAIRESKYEQYF
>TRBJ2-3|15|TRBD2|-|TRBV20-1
TGCAGTGCTAGACCGGGACTAGGTATTACAGATACGCAGTATTTT
CSARPGLGITDTQYF
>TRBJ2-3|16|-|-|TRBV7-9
TGTGCCAGCAGCTTAGAGGGGCAGGGCGACACAGATACGCAGTATTTT
CASSLEGQGDTDTQYF
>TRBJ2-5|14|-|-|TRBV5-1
TGCGCCAGCAGCTCAGACGAGTCGGGAGAGACCCAGTACTTC
CASSSDESGETQYF
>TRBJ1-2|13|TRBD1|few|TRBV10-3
TGTGCCATCAGTGACGACAGGGAGTATGGCTACACCTTC
CAISDDREYGYTF
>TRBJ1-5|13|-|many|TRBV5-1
TGTGCCAGCAGTCTAGGCCGGGATCAGCCCCAGCATTTT
CASSLGRDQPQHF
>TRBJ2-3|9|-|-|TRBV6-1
TGTGCCGGTGGTGATACGCAGTATTTT
CAGGDTQYF
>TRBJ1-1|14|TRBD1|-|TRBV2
TGTGCCAGCAGTGAATATTTAGGGGGCGGAGAAGCTTTCTTT
CASSEYLGGGEAFF
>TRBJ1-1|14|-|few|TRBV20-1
TGCAGTGCTAGAGATTGGAGGGAGAACACTGAAGCTTTCTTT
CSARDWRENTEAFF
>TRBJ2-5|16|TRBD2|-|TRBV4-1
TGCGCCAGCAGCCCCAGGGGACTAGCAGGTTTCGGGACCCAGTACTTC
CASSPRGLAGFGTQYF
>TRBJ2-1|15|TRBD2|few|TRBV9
TGTGCCAGCAGCCAACTAGCGGGGGGGCTGAATGAGCAGTTCTTC
CASSQLAGGLNEQFF
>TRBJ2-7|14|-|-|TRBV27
TGTGCCAGCAAGTTGGAGGGGGCCTCCTACGAGCGGTACTTC
CASKLEGASYERYF
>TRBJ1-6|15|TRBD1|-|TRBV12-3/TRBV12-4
TGTGCCAGCAGAGCTTGGACAGGGGACGATTCACCCCTCCACTTT
CASRAWTGDDSPLHF
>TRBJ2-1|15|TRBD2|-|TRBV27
TGTGCCAGCAGCCTGGGACTAGCGGCCTCTAATGAGCAGTTCTTC
CASSLGLAASNEQFF
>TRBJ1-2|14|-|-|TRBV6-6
TGTGCCAGCAGTAGGCACAACGTCGCTGGGGGCTACACCTTC
CASSRHNVAGGYTF
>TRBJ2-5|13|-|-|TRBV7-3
TGTGCCAGCAGCTCCTCCCTCGGGGAGACCCAGTACTTC
CASSSSLGETQYF
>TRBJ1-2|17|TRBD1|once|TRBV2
TGTGCCAGCAGTGAAGTATCCGCGGGACAGGGGGCAAAGGGCTACACCTTC
CASSEVSAGQGAKGYTF
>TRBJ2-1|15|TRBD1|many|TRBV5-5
TGTGCCAGCAGCCCATTGGACAGGGGGGGTTATGAGCAGTTCTTC
CASSPLDRGGYEQFF
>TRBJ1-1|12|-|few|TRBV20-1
TGCAGTGTGGGGGGAGGGCCCACTGAAGCTTTCTTT
CSVGGGPTEAFF
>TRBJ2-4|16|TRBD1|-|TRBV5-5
TGTGCCAGCAGCTTGGAACCAGGGGGCGCAGTAAACATTCAGTACTTC
CASSLEPGGAVNIQYF
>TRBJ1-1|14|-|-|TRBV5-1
TGCGCCAGCAGCGGGGGGAAGATGAACACTGAAGCTTTCTTT
CASSGGKMNTEAFF
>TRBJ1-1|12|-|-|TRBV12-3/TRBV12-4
TGTGCCAGCAGTTTTGCAGGGTCTGAAGCTTTCTTT
CASSFAGSEAFF
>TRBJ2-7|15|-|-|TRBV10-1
TGCGCCAGCAGGGCCCTCATCACCTGTTCCTACGAGCAGTACTTC
CASRALITCSYEQYF
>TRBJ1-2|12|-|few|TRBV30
TGTGCCTCCATACAGGGATACTATGGCTACACCTTC
CASIQGYYGYTF
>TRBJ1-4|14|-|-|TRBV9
TGTGCCAGCAGCGTTGACAGCTTTAATGAAAAACTGTTTTTT
CASSVDSFNEKLFF
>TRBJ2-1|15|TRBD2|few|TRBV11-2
TGTGCCAGCAGCCCACAGGGACTAGTAATGAATGAGCAGTTCTTC
CASSPQGLVMNEQFF
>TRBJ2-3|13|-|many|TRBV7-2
TGTGCCAGCAGCCCCGCGGGTAGTTCTACGCAGTATTTT
CASSPAGSSTQYF
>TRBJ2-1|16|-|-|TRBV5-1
TGCGCCGGTTTGAAAAGTAAGCCCTTCTCCTACAATGAGCAGTTCTTC
CAGLKSKPFSYNEQFF
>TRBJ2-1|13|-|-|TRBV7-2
TGTGCCAGCAGCTTGCAGCCCATCAATGAGCAGTTCTTC
CASSLQPINEQFF
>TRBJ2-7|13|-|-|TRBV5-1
TGCACCAGCAGCTTGGGGGGAGACTACGAGCAGTACTTC
CTSSLGGDYEQYF
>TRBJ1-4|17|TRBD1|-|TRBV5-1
TGCGCCAGCAGCGGGGGACAGGGGGCTGATGTTAATGAAAAACTGTTTTTT
CASSGGQGADVNEKLFF
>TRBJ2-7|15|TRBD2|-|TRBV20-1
TGCAGTGCACGCCCGCCCGGACTAGCTTCCTACGAGCAGTACTTC
CSARPPGLASYEQYF
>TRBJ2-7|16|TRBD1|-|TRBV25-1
TGTGCCAGCAGTTCGTCAGCGACAGGGTCGGCCTACGAGCAGTACTTC
CASSSSATGSAYEQYF
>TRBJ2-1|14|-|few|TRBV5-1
TGCGCCAGCAGCCCCTCACTGGGGGTGGATGAGCAGTTCTTC
CASSPSLGVDEQFF
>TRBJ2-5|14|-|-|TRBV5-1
TGCGCCAGCAGCTTCGCCGGGGTTGGCGAGACCCAGTACTTC
CASSFAGVGETQYF
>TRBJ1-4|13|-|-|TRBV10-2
TGCGCCAGCAGCGTAGGGCTTAATGAAAAACTGTTTTTT
CASSVGLNEKLFF
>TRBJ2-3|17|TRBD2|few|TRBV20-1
TGCAGTGCTCAGACCGGACTAGCGGGGGGGCCGCCGGATACGCAGTATTTT
CSAQTGLAGGPPDTQYF